The 4 T cell receptor beta chains below come from one sample, sequenced in a study of shared clonotypes between healthy human individuals (dated by TCRdb to 2019 to 2021). The library was obtained by the immunoSEQ multiplex PCR assay. The table was pulled from immuneACCESS by TCRdb, which kept in-frame rearrangements only. Such tables lose some clones; where checked, under half of the loss comes from unresolved V genes, and the rest has no known cause. The sample records about 730,000 clones, 55% to 80% of which are singletons. Less than 2% of the sample goes to the ten largest clones. The specimen was memory CD4+ T cells sorted from blood. In light of the paper, this sample's cell subset or site label describes: CD45RA-negative fraction. These receptors came from a woman in her twenties or thirties in good health.

This rearrangement joins TRBV4-1 to TRBJ2-5, with 10 bases matching TRBD2. CDR1 MGHRA and CDR2 YSYEKL come from the germline V gene. The V and J ends lost 3 bases and 5 bases, in that order; junction bases with no gene match: 12. CDR3 length: 17 amino acids. CDR3 sequence reads: CASSHRLRSGREETQYF. In DNA form, the CDR3 reads TGCGCCAGCAGCCATCGATTACGCAGCGGGAGGGAGGAGACCCAGTACTTC.

A single count supports this clone. The chain recombines TRBV5-8 with TRBJ2-1, with 7 nucleotides matching TRBD2. The germline gives CDR1 SGHTS, CDR2 YDEGEE. V was pared by 5 bases and J by 0 bases, with 5 bases of the junction left unmatched. This CDR3 contains 15 residues. For the CDR3, the DNA is TGTGCCAGCAGACTCCGGACTAGCTCCTACAATGAGCAGTTCTTC. This codes for CASRLRTSSYNEQFF.

On this clone itself: Other DNA sequences in the same sample also yield this CDR3. V gene TRBV5-1 combines with J gene TRBJ1-3; no firm D call. Germline V gene data show CDR1 as SGHRS and CDR2 as YFSETQ. This CDR3 is 13 amino acids long. V shed 0 bases and J shed 4 bases, with 5 bases lying between them. CDR3 sequence: CASSLGAGNTIYF. The CDR3 coding sequence is TGCGCCAGCAGCTTGGGCGCAGGAAACACCATATATTTT. The full variable domain, with the rest looked up from reference TRBV5-1 and TRBJ1-3, is KAGVTQTPRYLIKTRGQQVTLSCSPISGHRSVSWYQQTPGQGLQFLFEYFSETQRNKGNFPGRFSGRQFSNSRSEMNVSTLELGDSALYLCASSLGAGNTIYFGEGSWLTVV.

The CDR3 coding sequence is TGTGCCAGCAGGTCCGGGACAGGGAATTTCGGGGAGCTGTTTTTT. Translation: CASRSGTGNFGELFF. The chain recombines TRBV28 with TRBJ2-2, with TRBD1 matching 9 bases. The V and J ends lost 6 bases and 7 bases, in that order; junction bases with no gene match: 9. The germline V gene encodes CDR1 MDHEN and CDR2 SYDVKM. CDR3 size: 15 residues.